Presented here are 13 T cell receptor beta chains from one specimen sequenced in a study of OX40 agonist ivuxolimab in advanced cancers. Assay: immunoSEQ multiplex PCR; the TCRdb copy retains only in-frame clones and omits some. This table holds tens of thousands of clones, more than 75% found once. Sequences were derived from CD4+ or CD8+ T cells sorted from blood, sampled in a trial of the OX40 agonist ivuxolimab. Every receptor here comes from an adult with an advanced solid tumor such as melanoma, head and neck, liver or kidney cancer.

The V and J genes are TRBV27 and TRBJ1-2, with TRBD1 matching 7 bases. V lost 6 bases, J lost 8 bases, and 15 bases stayed unmatched. Germline assignment: CDR1 MNHEY and CDR2 SMNVEV (reference sequence). The CDR3 extends over 15 amino acids. The CDR3, as DNA: TGTGCCAGCAGCCGTGAAGGGGGCAAATCCGGCGGCTACACCTTC. It translates to CASSREGGKSGGYTF.

The chain recombines TRBV6-6 with TRBJ2-2, with a tentative D call TRBD2 (6 bases). V was trimmed by 6 bases and J by 3 bases, leaving 14 bases between them. This CDR3 is built from 15 residues. Germline CDR1 MNHNY, CDR2 SVGAGI (reference sequence). CDR3 loop: CASSPGGFDTGELFF. Here the CDR3 DNA reads TGTGCCAGCAGCCCCGGGGGATTTGACACCGGGGAGCTGTTTTTT.

The chain is built from TRBV19 and TRBJ1-2; maybe TRBD1 (6 bases). Trimming removed 5 bases at V and 2 bases at J, with 15 bases between. Germline CDR1 reads LNHDA; CDR2 reads SQIVND (reference sequence). The CDR3 loop spans 15 amino acids. This CDR3 is CASSATGTFNYGYTF. The CDR3, as DNA: TGTGCCAGTAGTGCAACCGGGACATTCAACTATGGCTACACCTTC.

The chain employs TRBV11-2 and TRBJ1-1; D is unclear. This CDR3 region has 13 residues. Trimming shortened V by 2 bases and J by 1 base, and 5 bases separated the two germline ends. Per germline, CDR1 SGHAT and CDR2 FQNNGV. This CDR3 reads CASSLQPNTEAFF. The CDR3 DNA reads as TGTGCCAGCAGCTTACAGCCGAACACTGAAGCTTTCTTT. Full variable domain (outside the CDR3, taken from reference TRBV11-2 and TRBJ1-1): EAGVAQSPRYKIIEKRQSVAFWCNPISGHATLYWYQQILGQGPKLLIQFQNNGVVDDSQLPKDRFSAERLKGVDSTLKIQPAKLEDSAVYLCASSLQPNTEAFFGQGTRLTVV.

This sequence joins TRBV28 and TRBJ2-1; TRBD2 aligns across 10 bases. The CDR3 has 17 amino acids. Trimming took 1 base from V and 7 from J; bases not matched to a gene: 10. Germline CDR1 reads MDHEN; CDR2 reads SYDVKM. DNA for the CDR3: TGTGCCAGCAGTTTATTAATGTCTAGCGGGAGAGGGAATGAGCAGTTCTTC. Amino acid sequence: CASSLLMSSGRGNEQFF.

This chain uses TRBV7-9 with TRBJ2-3, with 11 bases matching TRBD2. Looked up from germline, CDR1 is SEHNR and CDR2 is FQNEAQ (reference sequence). Trimming took 5 bases from V and 2 from J; bases not matched to a gene: 6. This CDR3 is 16 amino acids long. CDR3 nucleotides: TGTGCCAGCAGCCCCCGACTAGCGGGGTTCACAGATACGCAGTATTTT. It yields the protein CASSPRLAGFTDTQYF.

The chain has TRBV6-5 and TRBJ1-1; perhaps TRBD1 as D (5 bases). Trimming took 0 bases from V and 6 from J, leaving 8 bases between them. The CDR3 is 13 residues long. Germline CDR1 MNHEY, CDR2 SVGAGI. The CDR3 is CASSYSRVAEAFF. The CDR3 region has the DNA TGTGCCAGCAGTTACTCCAGGGTAGCTGAAGCTTTCTTT.

V and J are TRBV19 and TRBJ1-1, with 9 bases aligning to TRBD1. Germline values: CDR1 LNHDA, CDR2 SQIVND (reference sequence). This CDR3 region has 13 residues. V lost 5 bases to trimming and J lost 5 bases; unmatched junction nucleotides: 3. CDR3 sequence reads: CASSRTGETEAFF. The CDR3 DNA sequence: TGTGCCAGTAGTCGGACAGGGGAAACTGAAGCTTTCTTT.

The CDR3 DNA is TGTGCCAGTAGTATTGGGCCGAGCTCCTACGAGCAGTACTTC. This gives the protein CASSIGPSSYEQYF. The chain links TRBV19 to TRBJ2-7; D is undetermined. The germline V gene encodes CDR1 LNHDA and CDR2 SQIVND (reference sequence). The CDR3 loop spans 14 amino acids. Between the trimmed V and J ends, which lost 3 bases and 0 bases, there was a span of 9 bases.

The rearrangement uses TRBV11-2 and TRBJ1-3; unclear D gene. The CDR3 extends over 15 amino acids. Per the germline V gene, CDR1 is SGHAT and CDR2 is FQNNGV. Trimming took 3 bases from V and 2 from J, leaving 11 bases between them. The CDR3, as DNA: TGTGCCAGCAGCTTTGGTTCGGGAGCTGGAAACACCATATATTTT. Translating gives CASSFGSGAGNTIYF.

This clone showed up just once. CDR3: CASSLGTGAEYGYTF. The CDR3 DNA sequence: TGTGCCAGCAGCTTAGGAACAGGAGCCGAGTATGGCTACACCTTC. The J gene is TRBJ1-2, the V gene TRBV11-3, with D possibly TRBD1 on 5 matching bases. The CDR3 is 15 residues long. The germline CDR1 and CDR2 sequences are SGHNT and YENEEA. V shed 1 base and J shed 5 bases, with 14 bases lying between them. Supplemented by reference TRBV11-3 and TRBJ1-2, the full variable domain reads EAGVVQSPRYKIIEKKQPVAFWCNPISGHNTLYWYLQNLGQGPELLIRYENEEAVDDSQLPKDRFSAERLKGVDSTLKIQPAELGDSAVYLCASSLGTGAEYGYTFGSGTRLTVV.

The chain recombines TRBV6-5 with TRBJ2-1; the D is unclear. In germline, CDR1 is MNHEY, CDR2 SVGAGI. With 6 bases removed from V and 2 bases from J, the gap between germline ends came to 11 bases. The CDR3 loop spans 14 amino acids. This CDR3 is CASRGSSAYNEQFF. CDR3 DNA sequence: TGTGCCAGCAGAGGTTCCTCGGCCTACAATGAGCAGTTCTTC.

The chain links TRBV6-1 to TRBJ2-2; 10 nucleotides line up with TRBD1. V dropped 5 bases and J dropped 4; count of bases not matched to a gene: 4. This CDR3 spans 15 amino acids. CDR1 is MNHNS, CDR2 SASEGT, per germline. CDR3 sequence reads: CASSPGTGATGELFF. The CDR3 nucleotides are TGTGCCAGCAGTCCCGGGACAGGGGCCACCGGGGAGCTGTTTTTT.